A single sample is the source of the 22 T cell receptor beta chains below, sequenced in a study of blood T cells in healthy people across ages. With a J-beta primer mix and a sample-barcoded 5' primer, a second PCR ran roughly 7 to 11 cycles. TCRdb processed the 5' RACE reads anew with MiXCR; each CDR3 protein has one entry. The top ten clones hold around 4% of a sample with 1.5 million or so distinct CDR3 sequences, about 45% of them seen once. The sequenced material came from blood. Receptors originate from a woman aged 18-29 years in good health.

The CDR3 coding sequence is TGTGCCAGCAGCCTTCATGCGGGGGTAAATCAGCCCCAGCATTTT. Residues: CASSLHAGVNQPQHF. V gene TRBV12-3 or TRBV12-4 combines with J gene TRBJ1-5; D possibly corresponds to TRBD1 (5 bases). The CDR3 extends over 15 amino acids. V was cut by 6 bases and J by 4 bases, with 16 bases left in between.

The rearrangement joins TRBV6-6 to TRBJ2-3, with D possibly matching TRBD1 (5 bases). Trimming left V 2 bases short and J 4 bases short, with 19 bases between. Germline V gene lookup returns CDR1 MNHNY and CDR2 SVGAGI (reference sequence). CDR3 length: 17 amino acids. The CDR3 coding sequence is TGTGCCAGCAGTTACCTAAGGACACCCGAAGGCCCAGATACGCAGTATTTT. It encodes CASSYLRTPEGPDTQYF.

With regard to this clonotype: With a much larger clone just one base away, this may be a read error. V usage is TRBV12-3 or TRBV12-4 and J usage is TRBJ2-1; 9 nucleotides match TRBD2. The J call may be mistaken, given a closer DNA end match to TRBJ2-7. This CDR3 spans 16 amino acids. CDR3 DNA sequence: TGTGCCAGCAGTTTACGGGGGACTAGCTCCTACAATGAGCAGTACTTC. The encoded protein is CASSLRGTSSYNEQYF.

The genes are TRBV11-2 and TRBJ2-1; D is uncertain. Germline CDR1 reads SGHAT; CDR2 reads FQNNGV. CDR3 length: 15 amino acids. Between the trimmed V and J ends, which lost 0 bases and 1 base, there was a span of 7 bases. CDR3 nucleotides: TGTGCCAGCAGCTTAGAGATCCAGTCCTACAATGAGCAGTTCTTC. It encodes CASSLEIQSYNEQFF.

This clonotype has ten or more counts. The rearrangement uses TRBV2 and TRBJ2-3; no reliable D call. The CDR3 extends over 14 amino acids. Trimming removed 5 bases from V and 2 bases from J, with 11 bases in between. CDR1 SNHLY and CDR2 FYNNEI come from the germline V gene. CDR3 coding DNA: TGTGCCAGCAGTCCCCGTTCCTACACAGATACGCAGTATTTT. Encoded protein: CASSPRSYTDTQYF.

The chain couples TRBV12-3 or TRBV12-4 to TRBJ2-5; D not resolved. There are 13 residues in the CDR3. The germline V and J ends were trimmed by 1 base and 11 bases, with 14 bases remaining between them. In DNA, the CDR3 is TGTGCCAGCAGTTTAGTGAGGCGGAGTGAGCAGTACTTC. It codes for CASSLVRRSEQYF.

Only a few counts were recorded for this clonotype. The chain links TRBV20-1 to TRBJ2-7; TRBD2 matches 9 bases. The germline V gene has CDR1 DFQATT and CDR2 SNEGSKA (reference sequence). The CDR3 length is 15 residues. V gave up 1 base and J gave up 1 base; unmatched junction bases: 5. The CDR3 region has the DNA TGCAGTGCTAGAGCCGCTAGCGGGATTTCCTACGAGCAGTACTTC. This gives the protein CSARAASGISYEQYF.

The chain couples TRBV7-9 to TRBJ1-2; 7 bases match TRBD1. The V gene's germline CDR1 is SEHNR and CDR2 FQNEAQ (reference sequence). The CDR3 covers 14 residues. V lost 5 bases, J lost 6 bases, and 9 bases stayed unmatched. Here the CDR3 reads CASSPERQGHGYTF. The CDR3 region has the DNA TGTGCCAGCAGCCCAGAAAGACAGGGTCATGGCTACACCTTC. The full variable domain, completed using reference TRBV7-9 and TRBJ1-2, is DTGVSQNPRHKITKRGQNVTFRCDPISEHNRLYWYRQTLGQGPEFLTYFQNEAQLEKSRLLSDRFSAERPKGSFSTLEIQRTEQGDSAMYLCASSPERQGHGYTFGSGTRLTVV.

Here the CDR3 reads CASSYSLRTGRGYNEQFF. DNA for the CDR3: TGTGCCAGCAGTTACTCGCTCCGGACAGGGCGGGGATACAATGAGCAGTTCTTC. The chain links TRBV6-2 or TRBV6-3 to TRBJ2-1, with 8 bases identical to TRBD1. Germline CDR1 is MNHEY and CDR2 is SVGEGT. CDR3 length: 18 amino acids. The J segment lost 4 bases and the V segment lost 0 bases, leaving 11 bases of the junction unmatched.

The CDR3 region has the DNA TGTGCCAGCAGCTTACAACAGGGTGGGGGCAATGAGCAGTTCTTC. This gives the protein CASSLQQGGGNEQFF. The rearrangement joins TRBV7-2 to TRBJ2-1, with D possibly being TRBD1 (6 bases). CDR1 and CDR2 (germline): SGHTA, FQGNSA. V was cut by 2 bases and J by 6 bases, with 14 bases left in between. The CDR3 extends over 15 amino acids.

This chain connects TRBV6-1 to TRBJ2-5, with D tentatively TRBD1 (5 bases). The germline V gene encodes CDR1 MNHNS and CDR2 SASEGT. This CDR3 has 15 amino acids. Between the trimmed V and J ends, which lost 1 base and 11 bases, there was a span of 20 bases. The chain's CDR3 is CASSEGAGQDNEQYF. In DNA form, the CDR3 reads TGTGCCAGCAGTGAAGGGGCAGGGCAAGACAATGAGCAGTACTTC.

This chain joins TRBV15 and TRBJ2-2; 8 bases match TRBD1. Trimming at V came to 9 bases and at J to 3 bases, leaving 6 bases not matched to a gene. The CDR3 contains 14 residues. Germline CDR1 and CDR2: LNHNV and YYDKDF (reference sequence). The CDR3 DNA follows: TGTGCCACGTCGCAGGGACAGGACACCGGGGAGCTGTTTTTT. It encodes CATSQGQDTGELFF.

This clonotype was counted a few times. The CDR3 is CSVGDNQPQHF. CDR3 nucleotides: TGCAGCGTTGGAGACAATCAGCCCCAGCATTTT. This chain connects TRBV29-1 to TRBJ1-5; no reliable D call. There are 11 residues in the CDR3. Germline CDR1 is SQVTM and CDR2 is ANQGSEA. V gave up 4 bases and J gave up 3 bases, with 4 bases separating them.

V usage is TRBV29-1 and J usage is TRBJ2-7; 8 bases fit TRBD1. Germline values: CDR1 SQVTM, CDR2 ANQGSEA. The CDR3 contains 13 residues. V lost 5 bases and J lost 2; bases outside the gene matches: 5. This CDR3 is CSVRPGQAYEQYF. In DNA form, the CDR3 reads TGCAGCGTTCGTCCGGGACAGGCCTACGAGCAGTACTTC.

This clonotype came up a few times. The J gene is TRBJ2-3, the V gene TRBV10-3, with TRBD1 matching 7 bases. V lost 6 bases, J lost 3 bases, and 6 bases stayed unmatched. Germline V CDR1 and CDR2: ENHRY, SYGVKD. The CDR3 has 14 amino acids. CDR3 sequence reads: CAIRPGQRTDTQYF. In nucleotides, the CDR3 is TGTGCCATCAGGCCGGGACAGCGTACAGATACGCAGTATTTT.

This clonotype was seen more than once but under ten times. The rearrangement joins TRBV12-3 or TRBV12-4 to TRBJ2-7, with TRBD1 identical over 9 bases. The V segment lost 6 bases and the J segment 6 bases; nucleotides outside the gene matches: 9. The CDR3 sequence is 14 residues long. As DNA, the CDR3 is TGTGCCAGCAGACACCGGGACAGGGCAACCGAGCAGTACTTC. The encoded protein is CASRHRDRATEQYF.

The rearrangement links TRBV7-2 to TRBJ1-1, with 7 bases aligning to TRBD1. This CDR3 has 14 residues. The V segment lost 5 bases and the J segment 6 bases; nucleotides outside the gene matches: 9. The germline V gene encodes CDR1 SGHTA and CDR2 FQGNSA. CDR3 nucleotide sequence: TGTGCCAGCAGCCCAGGACGACAGGGTCCTGAAGCTTTCTTT. It specifies CASSPGRQGPEAFF.

The gene calls are TRBV9 and TRBJ1-2; D possibly corresponds to TRBD1 (6 bases). This CDR3 has 15 amino acids. The germline gives CDR1 SGDLS, CDR2 YYNGEE. V was clipped by 3 bases and J by 4 bases, with 16 bases between them. The CDR3 DNA follows: TGTGCCAGCAGCGGAAGGACAGACGGATCCTATGGCTACACCTTC. This codes for CASSGRTDGSYGYTF.

The chain combines TRBV7-9 with TRBJ2-2, with 7 bases matching TRBD1. Unmatched junction bases numbered 5, after V lost 4 bases and J lost 6 bases. The V gene's germline CDR1 is SEHNR and CDR2 FQNEAQ (reference sequence). The CDR3 runs 14 residues. The DNA of the CDR3 is TGTGCCAGCAGCTCCCTTACAGGGGCCGGGGAGCTGTTTTTT. It is translated as CASSSLTGAGELFF.

This clonotype has only one observation. The chain recombines TRBV20-1 with TRBJ1-5; a weak D match, TRBD1 (5 bases). V was shortened by 5 bases and J by 1 base, with 15 bases between the two germline ends. This CDR3 comprises 15 residues. Germline V lookup: CDR1 DFQATT, CDR2 SNEGSKA (reference sequence). In DNA form, the CDR3 reads TGCAGTGCTCCCCTAGGGGTAAACAGCAATCAGCCCCAGCATTTT. Translation gives CSAPLGVNSNQPQHF.

The chain combines TRBV7-2 with TRBJ2-2; 10 nucleotides agree with TRBD1. Trimming removed 5 bases from V and 8 bases from J; junction bases left unmatched: 8. Germline V gene lookup returns CDR1 SGHTA and CDR2 FQGNSA. The CDR3 loop spans 15 amino acids. DNA of the CDR3: TGTGCCAGCAGCCCCACGGGACAGGGGTGGGGGGAGCTGTTTTTT. Translation: CASSPTGQGWGELFF.

This chain connects TRBV2 to TRBJ2-1; D unresolved. The CDR3 covers 14 residues. Looked up from germline, CDR1 is SNHLY and CDR2 is FYNNEI. Between the trimmed V and J ends, which lost 7 bases and 1 base, there was a span of 11 bases. CDR3 nucleotides: TGTGCCAGCACCGACCCGCTTTCCTACAATGAGCAGTTCTTC. It yields the protein CASTDPLSYNEQFF.